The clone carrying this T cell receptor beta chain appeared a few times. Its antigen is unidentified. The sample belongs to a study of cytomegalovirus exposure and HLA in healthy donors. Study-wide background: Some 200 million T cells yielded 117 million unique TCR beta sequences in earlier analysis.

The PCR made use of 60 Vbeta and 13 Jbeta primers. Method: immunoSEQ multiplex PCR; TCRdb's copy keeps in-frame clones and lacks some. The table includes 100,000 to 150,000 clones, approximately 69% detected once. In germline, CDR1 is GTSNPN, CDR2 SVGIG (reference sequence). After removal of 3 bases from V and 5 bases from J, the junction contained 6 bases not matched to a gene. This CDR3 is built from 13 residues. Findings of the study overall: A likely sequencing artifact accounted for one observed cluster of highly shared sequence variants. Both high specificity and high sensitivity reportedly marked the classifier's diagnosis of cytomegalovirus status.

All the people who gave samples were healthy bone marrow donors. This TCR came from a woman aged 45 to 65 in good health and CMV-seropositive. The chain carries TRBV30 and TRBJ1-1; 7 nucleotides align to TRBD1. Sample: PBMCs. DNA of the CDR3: TGTGCCTGGAGGATAGGGGGCAGGACTGAAGCTTTCTTT. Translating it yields CAWRIGGRTEAFF.